The T cell receptor beta chain under discussion was sequenced for a study of blood T cell repertoires in COVID-19. About the study: Spain, Italy and the United States supplied samples that represented acute and convalescent COVID-19. T cells, B-cell-depleted T cells, or PBMCs provided the cDNA or gDNA that served as material.

Authors' processing steps: The assay estimated nucleated cells by amplifying reference gene primers. TCRdb keeps only in-frame clones here, not all; method: immunoSEQ multiplex PCR. V, J and clone size derive from that table, while D and trimming were established from the DNA sequence. The table records tens of thousands of clones, roughly 91% of them present only once. Only one count was recorded for this clone. Sequenced sample: peripheral blood. The sequence was obtained from a man in his 70s with active or convalescent COVID-19.

The CDR3 protein is CASSPNRQPQHF. DNA for the CDR3: TGTGCCAGCAGCCCTAATCGTCAGCCCCAGCATTTT. The chain combines TRBV12-3 or TRBV12-4 with TRBJ1-5; no clear D. V gave up 6 bases and J gave up 6 bases, with 9 bases separating them. The CDR3 extends over 12 amino acids.